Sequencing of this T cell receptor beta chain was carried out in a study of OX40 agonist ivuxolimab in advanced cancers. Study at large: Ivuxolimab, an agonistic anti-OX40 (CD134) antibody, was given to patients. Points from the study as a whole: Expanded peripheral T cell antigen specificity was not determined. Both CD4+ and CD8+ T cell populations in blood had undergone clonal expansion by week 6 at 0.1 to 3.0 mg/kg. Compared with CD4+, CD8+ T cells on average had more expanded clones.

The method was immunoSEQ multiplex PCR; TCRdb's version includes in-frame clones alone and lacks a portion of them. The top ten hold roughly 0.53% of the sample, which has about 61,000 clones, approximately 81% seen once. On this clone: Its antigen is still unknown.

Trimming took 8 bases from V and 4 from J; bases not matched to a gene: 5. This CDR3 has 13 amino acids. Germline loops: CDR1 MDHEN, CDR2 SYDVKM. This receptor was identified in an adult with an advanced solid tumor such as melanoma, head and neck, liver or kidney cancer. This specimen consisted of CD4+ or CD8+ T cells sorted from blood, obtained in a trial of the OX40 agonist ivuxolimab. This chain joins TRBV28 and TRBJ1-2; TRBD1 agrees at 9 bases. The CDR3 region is CASVTGGAYGYTF. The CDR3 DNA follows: TGTGCCAGCGTTACAGGGGGCGCCTATGGCTACACCTTC.